The 18 T cell receptor beta chains below come from one sample, sequenced in a study of cytomegalovirus exposure and HLA in healthy donors. PCR was performed using 60 Vbeta and 13 Jbeta primers. Only in-frame clones appear in the TCRdb table, and some are missing; sequencing was by immunoSEQ multiplex PCR. Here the sample spans 150,000 to 200,000 clones, 75% to 85% being singletons. The sample was PBMCs. These receptors were taken from a woman younger than 30 in good health and CMV-seropositive.

This clone appeared a single time. The chain combines TRBV30 with TRBJ2-1, with D unresolved. CDR1 is GTSNPN, CDR2 SVGIG, per germline (reference sequence). The CDR3 extends over 13 amino acids. V was cut by 4 bases and J by 4 bases, with 11 bases left in between. CDR3: CAWTGLRYNEQFF. The CDR3 nucleotides read TGTGCCTGGACCGGGTTGAGATACAATGAGCAGTTCTTC.

The J gene is TRBJ2-3, the V gene TRBV15; 13 positions agree with TRBD2. This CDR3 has 16 residues. Per the germline V gene, CDR1 is LNHNV and CDR2 is YYDKDF (reference sequence). The V gene end was trimmed by 1 base and the J gene end by 5 bases; junction bases not matched to a gene: 3. Here the CDR3 DNA reads TGTGCCACCAGCAGAGCTTGGACTAGCGGGGGAGATACGCAGTATTTT. Encoded protein: CATSRAWTSGGDTQYF.

V usage is TRBV13 and J usage is TRBJ1-1; no definite D call. Trimming shortened V by 9 bases and J by 3 bases, and 8 bases separated the two germline ends. CDR1 is PRHDT, CDR2 FYEKMQ, per germline (reference sequence). The CDR3 covers 11 residues. For the CDR3, the DNA is TGTGCCAGTAGAGTAGACACTGAAGCTTTCTTT. This translates into CASRVDTEAFF.

This clone was counted a few times. This sequence joins TRBV27 and TRBJ2-7; no reliable D call. Germline V gene sequence: CDR1 MNHEY, CDR2 SMNVEV (reference sequence). This CDR3 spans 13 amino acids. The V end lost 0 bases, the J end lost 0 bases, and 3 bases lay between the germline ends. CDR3 protein: CASSLSLSYEQYF. The CDR3 DNA sequence: TGTGCCAGCAGTTTATCTCTCTCCTACGAGCAGTACTTC.

This rearrangement joins TRBV9 to TRBJ2-6; the match to TRBD1 covers 9 bases. Germline values: CDR1 SGDLS, CDR2 YYNGEE. V shed 2 bases, J shed 0 bases, and the junction held 9 bases outside the gene matches. There are 19 residues in the CDR3. The CDR3 DNA reads as TGTGCCAGCAGCGTTAAGCGGGACAGGGTTGGCTCTGGGGCCAACGTCCTGACTTTC. This codes for CASSVKRDRVGSGANVLTF.

This rearrangement joins TRBV5-1 to TRBJ1-6; possibly TRBD1 for D (6 bases). Trimming shortened V by 1 base and J by 10 bases, and 15 bases separated the two germline ends. Per the germline V gene, CDR1 is SGHRS and CDR2 is YFSETQ. This CDR3 region has 15 residues. The CDR3 DNA reads TGCGCCAGCAGCTTGTCCCAGGGGAAGGAATCACCCCTCCACTTT. This encodes CASSLSQGKESPLHF.

V and J are TRBV5-6 and TRBJ2-7, with D unresolved. This CDR3 has 11 amino acids. The germline V and J ends were trimmed by 1 base and 6 bases, with 5 bases remaining between them. The germline gives CDR1 SGHDT, CDR2 YYEEEE. CDR3 sequence: CASSLSSEQYF. In DNA form, the CDR3 reads TGTGCCAGCAGCTTGTCTTCCGAGCAGTACTTC.

The chain has TRBV6-6 and TRBJ1-4, with D maybe TRBD1 (5 bases). The length of the CDR3 is 15 residues. Germline V CDR1 and CDR2: MNHNY, SVGAGI (reference sequence). V was trimmed by 2 bases and J by 4 bases, leaving 11 bases between them. CDR3 in DNA: TGTGCCAGCAGTTACAGCAGGGCCAATAATGAAAAACTGTTTTTT. Protein: CASSYSRANNEKLFF.

This clone was found a few times. This chain links TRBV10-1 with TRBJ2-7; 11 bases are a match to TRBD1. The CDR3 sequence is 14 residues long. V lost 3 bases, J lost 6 bases, and 4 bases stayed unmatched. CDR1 is WNHNN and CDR2 is SYGVQD in the germline V gene (reference sequence). CDR3 nucleotides: TGCGCCAGCAGTGAAAGGACAGGGGGCGGCGAGCAGTACTTC. The encoded protein is CASSERTGGGEQYF.

A single count supports this clone. V is TRBV27 and J is TRBJ2-2, with D maybe TRBD1 (6 bases). Germline assignment: CDR1 MNHEY and CDR2 SMNVEV (reference sequence). V lost 11 bases and J 4 bases, leaving 14 bases between the germline ends. The CDR3 length is 13 residues. The DNA of the CDR3 is TGTGCCGGATCTCAGGACAGCACCGGGGAGCTGTTTTTT. Protein sequence: CAGSQDSTGELFF.

The chain couples TRBV7-2 to TRBJ2-2, with 9 nucleotides matching TRBD1. The length of the CDR3 is 13 residues. The junction had 2 bases not matched to a gene; V was cut back by 9 bases and J by 3 bases. Germline CDR1 is SGHTA and CDR2 is FQGNSA. The CDR3 protein is CARGQGDTGELFF. DNA for the CDR3: TGTGCCAGGGGACAGGGCGACACCGGGGAGCTGTTTTTT.

This chain joins TRBV2 and TRBJ2-2; 8 positions match TRBD1. The trim removed 3 bases at V and 7 bases at J, leaving 7 bases unmatched. The CDR3 spans 15 residues. In germline, CDR1 is SNHLY, CDR2 FYNNEI. CDR3 DNA: TGTGCCAGCAGTGAGCGGCAGGGGGCCATCGGGGAGCTGTTTTTT. It yields the protein CASSERQGAIGELFF.

This chain links TRBV5-6 with TRBJ2-7; tentatively, D is TRBD1 (6 bases). CDR3 size: 14 residues. V gave up 1 base and J gave up 4 bases, with 12 bases separating them. CDR1 and CDR2 (germline): SGHDT, YYEEEE. The CDR3 region is CASSLWDTVYEQYF. The CDR3 region has the DNA TGTGCCAGCAGCTTGTGGGACACAGTTTACGAGCAGTACTTC.

The genes are TRBV13 and TRBJ2-4, with D tentatively TRBD1 (5 bases). This CDR3 is 18 amino acids long. Germline V gene sequence: CDR1 PRHDT, CDR2 FYEKMQ (reference sequence). Trimming shortened V by 4 bases and J by 4 bases, and 23 bases separated the two germline ends. The CDR3 sequence is CASSSLGDPGRAKNIQYF. In DNA form, the CDR3 reads TGTGCCAGCAGCTCTCTTGGGGATCCGGGCAGGGCAAAAAACATTCAGTACTTC.

The CDR3 is CATRETGTSYEQYF. The CDR3 bases are TGTGCCACCCGGGAGACAGGGACTTCCTACGAGCAGTACTTC. The chain uses TRBV19 and TRBJ2-7; D perhaps matches TRBD1 (7 bases). The CDR3 contains 14 residues. Germline loops: CDR1 LNHDA, CDR2 SQIVND (reference sequence). V was cut by 10 bases and J by 1 base, with 17 bases left in between.

This chain links TRBV4-2 with TRBJ2-1, with D possibly matching TRBD2 (6 bases). The CDR3 spans 15 residues. Germline CDR1 is LGHNA and CDR2 is YNFKEQ. V lost 2 bases, J lost 1 base, and 9 bases lay in between. For the CDR3, the DNA is TGTGCCAGCAGCCAACCCGGGGGATCCTACAATGAGCAGTTCTTC. Residues: CASSQPGGSYNEQFF.

The chain couples TRBV2 to TRBJ2-7; no definite D call. Germline CDR1 is SNHLY and CDR2 is FYNNEI. This CDR3 has 11 residues. CDR3 in amino acids: CASSEGSAHRV. The DNA of the CDR3 is TGTGCCAGCAGTGAAGGGTCTGCCCACCGGGTC.

The J gene is TRBJ1-3, the V gene TRBV6-6; 7 bases are shared with TRBD1. With 6 bases clipped from V and 3 bases from J, the junction kept 5 bases outside the gene matches. Germline CDR1 and CDR2: MNHNY and SVGAGI (reference sequence). This CDR3 has 14 amino acids. In DNA, the CDR3 is TGTGCCAGCAGATTCGACAGGGATGGAAACACCATATATTTT. This sequence encodes CASRFDRDGNTIYF.